This TCR beta chain derives from a study of CD8+ T cells in alopecia areata. Once RNA had been extracted, it was reverse transcribed into cDNA to act as the sequencing template. The table came from immunoSEQ multiplex PCR; TCRdb's copy has only in-frame clones and leaves some out. The profile covers tens of thousands of clones, with 55% appearing a single time and around two fifths taken by the ten largest. The CDR3 runs 14 residues. Between the trimmed V and J ends, which lost 1 base and 9 bases, there was a span of 13 bases. The germline V gene encodes CDR1 MGHRA and CDR2 YSYEKL. Regarding the study as a whole: Sequencing of scalp samples also includes resident alphabeta T cells from normal skin. Scalp lesions, especially in alopecia totalis/universalis, had higher clonality than normal scalp.

In the case of this clone: Its target is unknown.

Samples from alopecia areata patients were lesional scalp punch biopsies and peripheral blood. Using a FACSAria, the CD4+ and CD8+ T cells were sorted from the PBMCs. The chain recombines TRBV4-1 with TRBJ2-1; D is undetermined. The TCR sequence derives from a human donor with alopecia areata. The specimen was NKG2D-high CD8+ T cells sorted from blood. The CDR3, as DNA: TGCGCCAGCAGCCAAGGACCCGGCTATGGTGAGCAGTTCTTC. As protein: CASSQGPGYGEQFF.